Listed below are T cell receptor beta chains from one sample, sequenced in a study of CD8+ T cells in alopecia areata. Here immunoSEQ multiplex PCR was the method, and the copy in TCRdb shows in-frame clones only, minus some. The sample shows some 180,000 clones, 50% to 65% of them seen only once. Here the sequenced sample was CD8+ T cells sorted from blood, taken at week 24, from a patient treated with tofacitinib. These receptors came from a human donor with alopecia areata. CDR3s include the opening cysteine and the closing phenylalanine or tryptophan. Fields, in order: J gene, CDR3 length, V gene, clone size, D gene, CDR3 protein, CDR3 DNA. The D gene is left open where the match is weak. Where a row states a size, it is once, few, many or the class of an expanded clone; other rows omit it.

>TRBJ1-5|13|TRBV5-8|once|TRBD1
CASGDRGGQPQHF
TGTGCCAGCGGTGACAGGGGGGGCCAGCCCCAGCATTTT
>TRBJ1-6|13|TRBV15|few|TRBD1
CATSPRTGLPLHF
TGTGCCACCAGCCCCCGGACAGGGCTCCCCCTCCACTTT
>TRBJ1-5|14|TRBV25-1|few|-
CASRKRRTRQPQHF
TGTGCCAGCAGAAAGAGGCGGACACGCCAGCCCCAGCATTTT
>TRBJ1-2|13|TRBV29-1|few|-
CSVDLGGNYGYTF
TGCAGCGTTGATTTAGGGGGAAACTATGGCTACACCTTC
>TRBJ2-7|11|TRBV29-1|few|-
CSVVYDYEQYF
TGCAGCGTTGTCTATGACTACGAGCAGTACTTC
>TRBJ1-5|16|TRBV27|-|TRBD1
CASSYYSDREDQPQHF
TGTGCCAGCAGTTACTACTCCGACAGGGAAGATCAGCCCCAGCATTTT
>TRBJ2-7|12|TRBV30|-|-
CAWSFGSYEQYF
TGTGCCTGGAGCTTCGGATCCTACGAGCAGTACTTC
>TRBJ2-7|14|TRBV30|-|-
CAWSSGRGSAEQYF
TGTGCCTGGAGTTCGGGCAGGGGTTCCGCCGAGCAGTACTTC
>TRBJ1-2|12|TRBV29-1|few|-
CSVIVGDHGYTF
TGCAGCGTTATTGTAGGGGATCATGGCTACACCTTC
>TRBJ1-5|15|TRBV30|-|TRBD1
CAWRIAGGANQPQHF
TGTGCCTGGAGAATCGCAGGGGGCGCGAATCAGCCCCAGCATTTT
>TRBJ2-7|15|TRBV9|-|-
CASSASLDLSYEQYF
TGTGCCAGCAGCGCTAGCCTAGATTTATCCTACGAGCAGTACTTC
>TRBJ2-3|12|TRBV6-1|-|-
CASNTLADTQYF
TGTGCCAGCAATACTTTGGCAGATACGCAGTATTTT
>TRBJ1-2|13|TRBV5-4|-|-
CASSKGEGVGYTF
TGTGCCAGCAGCAAGGGGGAGGGAGTCGGCTACACCTTC
>TRBJ2-3|16|TRBV10-3|few|TRBD2
CAISDSLAGGEDTQYF
TGTGCCATCAGTGACTCACTAGCGGGGGGCGAAGATACGCAGTATTTT
>TRBJ2-3|15|TRBV7-6|-|TRBD2
CASSHRAGGTDTQYF
TGTGCCAGCAGTCACCGGGCGGGGGGCACAGATACGCAGTATTTT
>TRBJ2-4|19|TRBV30|-|TRBD1
CASDRRDRGFQLAKNIQYF
TGTGCCTCGGACAGACGGGACAGGGGCTTCCAATTAGCCAAAAACATTCAGTACTTC
>TRBJ2-4|18|TRBV7-9|-|TRBD2
CASSLTDRIGLVPNIQYF
TGTGCCAGCAGCTTAACAGATCGAATAGGACTAGTCCCAAACATTCAGTACTTC
>TRBJ2-3|15|TRBV6-5|-|-
CASSYSDSSTDTQYF
TGTGCCAGCAGTTACTCGGACAGTAGCACAGATACGCAGTATTTT
>TRBJ2-1|13|TRBV6-5|-|-
CASSLQDSNEQFF
TGTGCCAGCAGTCTCCAGGATTCGAATGAGCAGTTCTTC
>TRBJ2-7|15|TRBV6-1|-|TRBD1
CASSEGGTGIYEQYF
TGTGCCAGCAGTGAAGGCGGGACAGGGATCTACGAGCAGTACTTC
>TRBJ2-2|13|TRBV6-5|-|-
CASSYSWTGELFF
TGTGCCAGCAGTTACTCGTGGACCGGGGAGCTGTTTTTT
>TRBJ2-7|15|TRBV29-1|-|TRBD1
CSVEDGQGFSYEQYF
TGCAGCGTTGAAGATGGACAGGGATTCTCCTACGAGCAGTACTTC
>TRBJ2-5|14|TRBV5-6|-|-
CASSLDQGEETQYF
TGTGCCAGCAGCTTGGATCAGGGAGAAGAGACCCAGTACTTC
>TRBJ2-2|12|TRBV5-6|few|-
CASSPGNGELFF
TGTGCCAGCAGCCCAGGGAACGGGGAGCTGTTTTTT
>TRBJ1-5|13|TRBV6-5|-|-
CASSPTYNQPQHF
TGTGCCAGCAGCCCAACATACAATCAGCCCCAGCATTTT
>TRBJ2-2|11|TRBV30|few|-
CAWRVGGELFF
TGTGCCTGGAGAGTGGGGGGGGAGCTGTTTTTT
>TRBJ2-4|12|TRBV14|few|-
CASSQRGNIQYF
TGTGCCAGCAGCCAGAGGGGAAACATTCAGTACTTC
>TRBJ1-1|14|TRBV30|-|-
CAWRGGAVATEAFF
TGTGCCTGGAGAGGGGGGGCTGTGGCCACTGAAGCTTTCTTT
>TRBJ1-2|11|TRBV19|-|-
CASSTGYGYTF
TGTGCCAGTAGTACAGGGTATGGCTACACCTTC
>TRBJ1-1|13|TRBV29-1|once|-
CSVVPTASTEAFF
TGCAGCGTTGTTCCCACGGCGAGCACTGAAGCTTTCTTT
>TRBJ1-1|14|TRBV30|-|-
CAYCRDPWDTEAFF
TGTGCCTATTGCCGGGACCCCTGGGACACTGAAGCTTTCTTT
>TRBJ2-3|17|TRBV4-3|once|-
CASSHSAGPSSTDTQYF
TGCGCCAGCAGCCATAGCGCCGGACCGTCTAGCACAGATACGCAGTATTTT
>TRBJ2-5|17|TRBV7-9|few|TRBD2
CASSLSTSGGPLETQYF
TGTGCCAGCAGCTTATCGACTAGCGGGGGACCTCTAGAGACCCAGTACTTC
>TRBJ2-3|17|TRBV11-2|-|TRBD2
CASSATPLAGATDTQYF
TGTGCCAGCAGCGCCACCCCACTAGCGGGGGCCACAGATACGCAGTATTTT
>TRBJ1-5|15|TRBV15|-|-
CATSREDRYNQPQHF
TGTGCCACCAGCAGAGAAGACAGATATAATCAGCCCCAGCATTTT
>TRBJ2-2|13|TRBV29-1|-|-
CSVLRGVSGELFF
TGCAGCGTTTTGCGTGGGGTTTCCGGGGAGCTGTTTTTT
>TRBJ1-1|13|TRBV7-9|once|-
CASSLRMDDEAFF
TGTGCCAGCAGCCTGAGGATGGACGACGAGGCTTTCTTT
>TRBJ2-7|16|TRBV2|few|-
CASSQTLNLPRYEQYF
TGTGCCAGCAGTCAGACCCTCAACCTTCCCCGGTACGAGCAGTACTTC
>TRBJ1-5|14|TRBV19|-|-
CASRDDYSNQPQHF
TGTGCCAGTCGGGACGATTATAGCAATCAGCCCCAGCATTTT
>TRBJ2-5|15|TRBV11-2|-|-
CASSPEAAWGETQYF
TGTGCCAGCAGCCCAGAAGCGGCCTGGGGGGAGACCCAGTACTTC
>TRBJ2-1|15|TRBV5-1|-|TRBD2
CASSRASGGYNEQFF
TGCGCCAGCAGCAGGGCTAGCGGGGGTTACAATGAGCAGTTCTTC
>TRBJ1-1|14|TRBV4-1|-|-
CASSQEAGYTEAFF
TGCGCCAGCAGCCAAGAAGCCGGGTACACTGAAGCTTTCTTT
>TRBJ1-1|15|TRBV9|once|TRBD1
CASSATTGEGNEAFF
TGTGCCAGCAGCGCGACGACAGGGGAAGGTAATGAAGCTTTCTTT
>TRBJ2-3|15|TRBV10-2|once|-
CASLRHAGIADTQYF
TGCGCCAGCTTACGTCATGCCGGTATAGCAGATACGCAGTATTTT